The 13 T cell receptor beta chains in this list originate from one sample, sequenced in a study of T cell responses to AZD1222 COVID-19 vaccine. Sequencing used immunoSEQ multiplex PCR; TCRdb keeps in-frame clones, though not all of them. The repertoire holds roughly 120,000 clones, with about 90% as singletons. The material was peripheral blood, obtained on day 0 of AZD1222 vaccination. The receptors were sampled from an adult in good health.

V usage is TRBV6-5 and J usage is TRBJ1-6; tentative D call: TRBD1 (5 bases). V dropped 2 bases and J dropped 8 bases, with 13 bases sitting between them. Germline lookup yields CDR1 MNHEY and CDR2 SVGAGI. The CDR3 sequence is 15 residues long. CDR3 sequence reads: CASSYGGSPYSPLHF. The CDR3 bases are TGTGCCAGCAGTTACGGGGGTAGCCCCTATTCACCCCTCCACTTT.

As concerns this clone: A junction boundary mismatches the germline segment, possibly from a read error. The chain employs TRBV6-5 and TRBJ1-1; the D gene is possibly TRBD1 (5 bases). The CDR3 loop spans 14 amino acids. The V gene's germline CDR1 is MNHEY and CDR2 SVGAGI. CDR3 sequence (DNA): TGTGCCAGCAGTCACTCCAAGTGGGGGACTGAAGCTTTCTTT. It encodes CASSHSKWGTEAFF.

Concerning this clone itself: In the same sample, other DNA sequences code for this CDR3. The V call is TRBV27, the J call TRBJ2-1; 7 bases agree with TRBD2. This CDR3 contains 15 residues. Germline CDR1 reads MNHEY; CDR2 reads SMNVEV (reference sequence). V gave up 4 bases and J gave up 0 bases; unmatched junction bases: 3. The CDR3 DNA is TGTGCCAGCAGTTCTAGCGGAAGCTCCTACAATGAGCAGTTCTTC. Translated, it gives CASSSSGSSYNEQFF.

A single count supports this clone. The sample holds other DNA sequences that translate to the same CDR3. J is TRBJ2-3 and V is TRBV5-1; 8 bases are shared with TRBD1. CDR1 is SGHRS, CDR2 YFSETQ, per germline. The CDR3 runs 15 residues. V lost 5 bases, J lost 1 base, and 6 bases stayed unmatched. CDR3 amino acids: CASSPGQEGTDTQYF. CDR3 DNA: TGCGCCAGCAGTCCGGGACAGGAAGGCACAGATACGCAGTATTTT.

V gene TRBV2 combines with J gene TRBJ2-3; D is ambiguous. Germline V gene lookup returns CDR1 SNHLY and CDR2 FYNNEI. The CDR3 is made up of 11 amino acids. The V gene lost 8 bases and the J gene lost 4 bases, with 7 bases spanning the gap. This CDR3 is CASRHPDTQYF. DNA for the CDR3: TGTGCCAGCCGTCATCCAGATACGCAGTATTTT.

This rearrangement joins TRBV7-2 to TRBJ2-1, with D unclear. Germline V gives CDR1 SGHTA, CDR2 FQGNSA. There are 16 residues in the CDR3. V lost 0 bases and J 8 bases, leaving 17 bases between the germline ends. CDR3 region: CASSLATGPREYEQFF. CDR3 coding DNA: TGTGCCAGCAGCTTAGCTACGGGCCCCCGCGAATATGAGCAGTTCTTC.

The J gene is TRBJ2-5, the V gene TRBV7-2; 11 nucleotides match TRBD1. The germline CDR1 and CDR2 sequences are SGHTA and FQGNSA. The CDR3 has 16 amino acids. V trimming: 5 bases; J trimming: 7 bases; junction bases outside the gene matches: 12. The CDR3 reads CASSHPPDRGLGTQYF. CDR3 coding DNA: TGTGCCAGCAGCCACCCCCCGGACAGGGGGCTGGGGACCCAGTACTTC.

The chain employs TRBV10-3 and TRBJ2-3; D gene uncertain. Germline lookup yields CDR1 ENHRY and CDR2 SYGVKD. V was cut by 3 bases and J by 2 bases, with 9 bases left in between. The CDR3 has 14 residues. CDR3 nucleotides: TGTGCCATCAGTGATTATCGGATCACAGATACGCAGTATTTT. Translating it yields CAISDYRITDTQYF.

V is TRBV7-3 and J is TRBJ2-2; D remains unclear. Germline lookup yields CDR1 SGHTA and CDR2 FQGTGA. Trimming took 5 bases from V and 2 from J, leaving 6 bases between them. The CDR3 runs 13 residues. This CDR3 reads CASSALNTGELFF. DNA for the CDR3: TGTGCCAGCAGCGCATTAAACACCGGGGAGCTGTTTTTT.

The chain employs TRBV2 and TRBJ2-1, with unresolved D. There are 11 residues in the CDR3. The ends were cut back, 2 bases at V and 6 bases at J, with 2 bases in the middle. Per germline, CDR1 SNHLY and CDR2 FYNNEI. CDR3 nucleotide sequence: TGTGCCAGCAGTGAATCCAATGAGCAGTTCTTC. Amino acid sequence: CASSESNEQFF.

The V gene is TRBV5-4, the J gene TRBJ2-1; D tentatively reads TRBD1 or TRBD2 (6 bases each). The V gene's germline CDR1 is SGHNT and CDR2 YYREEE (reference sequence). This CDR3 spans 15 amino acids. V was clipped by 4 bases and J by 1 base, with 12 bases between them. CDR3 DNA: TGTGCCAGCAGCCATTGGGGGGCTTCCTACAATGAGCAGTTCTTC. Protein product: CASSHWGASYNEQFF.

The chain has TRBV11-2 and TRBJ2-7; no clear D gene. CDR1 SGHAT and CDR2 FQNNGV come from the germline V gene. CDR3 length: 12 residues. V was clipped by 5 bases and J by 2 bases, with 7 bases between them. The CDR3, as DNA: TGTGCCAGCAGCCTACGACCCTACGAGCAGTACTTC. It is translated as CASSLRPYEQYF.

The genes are TRBV2 and TRBJ1-1; 7 nucleotides line up with TRBD1. The ends lost 4 bases at V and 4 bases at J; junction bases unmatched: 6. CDR1 and CDR2 from the germline V gene are SNHLY and FYNNEI. This CDR3 is 14 amino acids long. The CDR3 DNA reads TGTGCCAGCAGTGTGGAGAGACAGGGCACTGAAGCTTTCTTT. It yields the protein CASSVERQGTEAFF.